This T cell receptor (beta chain) originates from a study of blood T cell repertoires in COVID-19. Across the study: The origin of the acute and convalescent COVID-19 samples was the United States, Italy and Spain.

Trimming at V came to 5 bases and at J to 5 bases, leaving 7 bases not matched to a gene. This CDR3 comprises 16 residues. Germline V gene data show CDR1 as PRHDT and CDR2 as FYEKMQ (reference sequence). This table comes from immunoSEQ multiplex PCR, and its TCRdb copy is limited to in-frame clones, with some not included. The sample gives 200,000 or so clones, around four fifths of which show up once; more than 4.5% is in the top ten. This TCR was sampled from a woman aged 25 to 39 with acute or convalescent COVID-19. The chain couples TRBV13 to TRBJ2-3, with 13 nucleotides matching TRBD2. Sequenced material: peripheral blood. CDR3: CASSIRTSGSRDTQYF. The CDR3 nucleotides read TGTGCCAGCAGCATCCGGACTAGCGGGAGTCGAGATACGCAGTATTTT.